This T cell receptor beta chain appears in the sequencing data of a study of T cell responses to AZD1222 COVID-19 vaccine. Study-level points and caveats: Across spike, vaccine-associated CD4 TCRs were found, dominant at 160-218 and 743-854. The peak T cell response came first, and repertoires were sampled only after it. Donors were chiefly white British, with a greater number of females, and clonal diversity was perhaps underestimated.

With respect to this clone: Its target is unknown.

The CDR3 length is 13 residues. Trimming took off 6 bases at V and 3 bases at J, with 14 bases between the two ends. The V gene's germline CDR1 is SQVTM and CDR2 ANQGSEA. Doses given second, at about 4 or about 12 weeks, were pooled. Clones were read by immunoSEQ multiplex PCR, and TCRdb kept only the in-frame ones, dropping some. The repertoire holds about 130,000 clones, with roughly 87% as singletons. V and J are TRBV29-1 and TRBJ1-1; unclear D gene. The TCR originated in an adult who received the AZD1222 COVID-19 vaccine. The starting material was peripheral blood, obtained 28 days after the second AZD1222 dose. CDR3 bases: TGCAGCGTCACGAACGAGGGCGACACTGAAGCTTTCTTT. It translates to CSVTNEGDTEAFF.